The clone carrying this T cell receptor (beta chain) showed up just once. Antigen: not known. Clones were read by immunoSEQ multiplex PCR, and TCRdb kept only the in-frame ones, dropping some. In the table there are 350,000 to 450,000 clones, 92% of which are singletons. The CDR3 has 18 amino acids. V was pared by 0 bases and J by 5 bases, with 10 bases of the junction left unmatched. The germline CDR1 and CDR2 sequences are SGHDT and YYEEEE. This record belongs to a study of Ad26.COV2.S vaccination and SARS-CoV-2 variants. Overall study results and limits: Comparability of non-spike TCR breadth was observed across vaccine and placebo recipients. The study found higher spike-specific TCR breadth in vaccine than placebo recipients.

The TCR originated in a human donor who had recovered from COVID-19. The chain is built from TRBV5-6 and TRBJ1-4; 10 bases fit TRBD1. The starting material was peripheral blood, obtained after recovery from COVID-19. CDR3 bases: TGTGCCAGCAGCTTGGGAACCGGGACAGGGGCCGTAAATGAAAAACTGTTTTTT. This codes for CASSLGTGTGAVNEKLFF.